This paragraph covers one T cell receptor beta chain sequence. Its antigen remains unknown. This CDR3 spans 14 amino acids. Germline V gene sequence: CDR1 SGHKS, CDR2 YYEKEE (reference sequence). Trimming pared 3 bases from V and 6 bases from J, leaving 16 bases between. This sample stems from a study of CD8+CD57+ T cells in acquired aplastic anemia. Study-wide findings and caveats: Patients and controls shared 25 to 30 CD8+ CDR3 sequences.

Using genomic DNA as the template, TCR beta VDJ and CDR3 profiling was carried out. TCRdb ran MiXCR on the reads and lists one entry per CDR3 protein. The sample comprises 210,000 or so distinct CDR3 sequences, under 50% of which are singletons, and 20% rests with the top ten. Patients who underwent sequencing had shown CD8+CD57+ cell expansion by flow cytometry. Therapy had not been given to patients before blood sampling. V gene TRBV5-5 combines with J gene TRBJ2-7; either TRBD1 or TRBD2 may supply D (5 bases each). The sample consisted of sorted CD4+, CD8+, or CD8+CD57+ T cells (not recorded which) from PBMCs. The clonotype originates from a human donor with aplastic anemia. CDR3 DNA sequence: TGTGCCAGCAGCTCCGGGACCTACTCCCGCGAGCAGTACTTC. Its translation: CASSSGTYSREQYF.